This is a list of T cell receptor beta chains from one sample in a study of graft-versus-host responses after intestinal transplantation. Produced via immunoSEQ multiplex PCR; TCRdb's table is partial and in-frame only. The data show under 20,000 clones, around nine tenths seen once. Sequenced material: PBMCs, taken 220 to 240 days after intestinal transplant. These receptors were taken from a human patient who received an intestinal transplant, so some T cells may come from the graft donor. CDR3s include the opening cysteine and the closing phenylalanine or tryptophan. Fields, in order: CDR3 DNA, CDR3 protein, J gene, V gene, D gene, clone size. A D gene is named only where the DNA matches it firmly. For some rows the clone size is stated as once, few or many, or as a class when expanded; others skip it.

TGTGCCAGCAGCGTAGCTCCCCTAGGGGGCGGGGAGCTGTTTTTT | CASSVAPLGGGELFF | TRBJ2-2 | TRBV9 | - | -
TGCGCCAGCAGCTTGGGGGTTGGTGGAAACACCATATATTTT | CASSLGVGGNTIYF | TRBJ1-3 | TRBV5-1 | - | once
TGTGCCAGCAGTGAAAGGGGACAGGCTACCTACAATGAGCAGTTCTTC | CASSERGQATYNEQFF | TRBJ2-1 | TRBV2 | TRBD1 | -
TGTGCCAGCAGCCCGCGGACTAGCGGGGGGAGATACAATGAGCAGTTCTTC | CASSPRTSGGRYNEQFF | TRBJ2-1 | TRBV11-1 | TRBD2 | -
TGTGCCAGCAGCTTGCGAGAGACCCAGTACTTC | CASSLRETQYF | TRBJ2-5 | TRBV5-5 | - | once
TGTGCCAGCAGTCTTAGCACGGGACACACTGAAGCTTTCTTT | CASSLSTGHTEAFF | TRBJ1-1 | TRBV7-6 | - | -
TGTGCCAGCAGCGATCCCAGGGGGCCCTACAATGAGCAGTTCTTC | CASSDPRGPYNEQFF | TRBJ2-1 | TRBV9 | TRBD1 | -
TGTGCCAGCAGTTTATCCCTAACTTGGAGCTCCTACGAGCAGTACTTC | CASSLSLTWSSYEQYF | TRBJ2-7 | TRBV27 | - | -
TGCGCCAGCAGCTTGGGGTCTGGCGGGGGGGCGATAGAGCAGTTCTTC | CASSLGSGGGAIEQFF | TRBJ2-1 | TRBV5-1 | TRBD2 | few
TGTGCCAGCCTGCCCCACAGGGTGGGCACTGAAGCTTTCTTT | CASLPHRVGTEAFF | TRBJ1-1 | TRBV27 | - | -
TGTGCCAGCAGCCACCGGGAGCTAAACGGGAATGAGCAGTTCTTC | CASSHRELNGNEQFF | TRBJ2-1 | TRBV13 | - | few
TGTGCCACCGAGTACGAGCAGTACTTC | CATEYEQYF | TRBJ2-7 | TRBV6-5 | - | -
TGTGCCAGTAGGAGGGAAGCAGGGGACTATGGCTACACCTTC | CASRREAGDYGYTF | TRBJ1-2 | TRBV19 | - | -
TGCGCCAGCAACCCCGTCATCCTGGGCGCGAGCAATGAGCAGTTCTTC | CASNPVILGASNEQFF | TRBJ2-1 | TRBV4-1 | - | -
TGCGCCAGCAGCTTACAGGGATCGCCAGATACGCAGTATTTT | CASSLQGSPDTQYF | TRBJ2-3 | TRBV5-1 | - | -
TGTGCCAGCAGCTTGGGGCCAGGGAGGAACACCGGGGAGCTGTTTTTT | CASSLGPGRNTGELFF | TRBJ2-2 | TRBV5-4 | - | -
TGTGCCAGTAGTATTTTGGTAGCGGCTATCCTATACAACCTACCTATGTATGGCTACACCTTC | CASSILVAAILYNLPMYGYTF | TRBJ1-2 | TRBV19 | - | few
TGTGCCAGCAGCGTAGGATCTGGAAACACCATATATTTT | CASSVGSGNTIYF | TRBJ1-3 | TRBV7-3 | - | -
TGTGCCAGCAGTTTATCCCCCAACAGGGGGTCTGGAAACACCATATATTTT | CASSLSPNRGSGNTIYF | TRBJ1-3 | TRBV27 | TRBD1 | -
TGTGCCGCCCGGGACAGGGTGACCTACGAGCAGTACTTC | CAARDRVTYEQYF | TRBJ2-7 | TRBV2 | TRBD1 | -
TGCAGCGGTCGACAGGAGCTGAGCACAGATACGCAGTATTTT | CSGRQELSTDTQYF | TRBJ2-3 | TRBV29-1 | - | -
TGCGCCAGCAGTGAGGAGTCAGGGGAGTATGGCTACACCTTC | CASSEESGEYGYTF | TRBJ1-2 | TRBV10-2 | - | -
TGTGCCAGCAGCTACAGGGGGCTGGACACTGAAGCTTTCTTT | CASSYRGLDTEAFF | TRBJ1-1 | TRBV5-5 | TRBD1 | -
TGTGCCAGCAGAACCGCGGGGGGAAACATTCAGTACTTC | CASRTAGGNIQYF | TRBJ2-4 | TRBV27 | TRBD2 | once
TGTGCCACCAGCACGGAAATGGTGGATGGCTACACCTTC | CATSTEMVDGYTF | TRBJ1-2 | TRBV15 | - | few
TGTGCCAGCAGCCAACAGGGCACCGGGGAGCTGTTTTTT | CASSQQGTGELFF | TRBJ2-2 | TRBV6-4 | - | -
TGCGCCAGCAGCCAACTAACAGGGGGGGTGGCTGAAGCTTTCTTT | CASSQLTGGVAEAFF | TRBJ1-1 | TRBV4-1 | TRBD1 | once
TGTGCCACCGCCGACGCGTCTGGGGCCAACGTCCTGACTTTC | CATADASGANVLTF | TRBJ2-6 | TRBV10-3 | - | -
TGCAGCGTCGCCGAAGGGGGCAACGCCTATGGCTACACCTTC | CSVAEGGNAYGYTF | TRBJ1-2 | TRBV29-1 | TRBD1 | -
TGTGCCATCAGTGAGACGCGGACAGGGACAAGGGATACGCAGTATTTT | CAISETRTGTRDTQYF | TRBJ2-3 | TRBV10-3 | TRBD1 | -
TGTGCCAGCAGCCCCCGGGACACAGTACCCAGCGGCTACACCTTC | CASSPRDTVPSGYTF | TRBJ1-2 | TRBV4-2 | - | -
TGTGCCAGCAGCTCAGAAGTAGCGGCCTCTGACGGGGAGCTGTTTTTT | CASSSEVAASDGELFF | TRBJ2-2 | TRBV11-2 | - | -
TGTGCCTGGACCAGGGACATCTGGAGCTATGGCTACACCTTC | CAWTRDIWSYGYTF | TRBJ1-2 | TRBV30 | - | -
TGTGCCATCACCCCGGACAGGGTTGGCTCTGGGGCCAACGTCCTGACTTTC | CAITPDRVGSGANVLTF | TRBJ2-6 | TRBV10-3 | TRBD1 | -
TGCAGCGTTGGACTAACTTACTACGAGCAGTACTTC | CSVGLTYYEQYF | TRBJ2-7 | TRBV29-1 | - | -
TGTGCCAGCAGCTTAACTAGCGGGGGGGCCTCCTACAATGAGCAGTTCTTC | CASSLTSGGASYNEQFF | TRBJ2-1 | TRBV7-9 | TRBD2 | -
TGTGCCAGCAGCGTAGGTTTTACAGGGAACACTGAAGCTTTCTTT | CASSVGFTGNTEAFF | TRBJ1-1 | TRBV9 | - | -
TGTGCCAGCAGGGGACCGATAGCCTACGAGCAGTACTTC | CASRGPIAYEQYF | TRBJ2-7 | TRBV2 | - | -
TGTGCCAGCAGTGTATCTAACCGAGAGACCCAGTACTTC | CASSVSNRETQYF | TRBJ2-5 | TRBV25-1 | - | -
TGTGCCGACAGGGGAGACAATGAAAAACTGTTTTTT | CADRGDNEKLFF | TRBJ1-4 | TRBV2 | TRBD1 | few
TGTGCCAGCAGTGTTCGGGGATCCTTGAACACTGAAGCTTTCTTT | CASSVRGSLNTEAFF | TRBJ1-1 | TRBV6-1 | - | few
TGTGCCATCAGTGACGGACAGCTCAATCAGCCCCAGCATTTT | CAISDGQLNQPQHF | TRBJ1-5 | TRBV10-3 | - | -
TGTGCCAGCACCCTAGGGGTGGGGGGCTACACCTTC | CASTLGVGGYTF | TRBJ1-2 | TRBV6-6 | - | -
TGTGCCAGCAGTGACCCCCGGACAGGGATGGGAGAGACCCAGTACTTC | CASSDPRTGMGETQYF | TRBJ2-5 | TRBV25-1 | TRBD1 | -
TGTGCCAGCAGCTTAGCCGCCACTGAAGCTTTCTTT | CASSLAATEAFF | TRBJ1-1 | TRBV7-2 | - | -
TGTGCCAGCAGCCAAGCTGGAGGGGGCGGTATAGATACGCAGTATTTT | CASSQAGGGGIDTQYF | TRBJ2-3 | TRBV4-2 | - | -
TGTGCCAGCAGCTTAGTTAGCGGGGGTTTTTGGGAGACCCAGTACTTC | CASSLVSGGFWETQYF | TRBJ2-5 | TRBV11-2 | TRBD2 | -
TGCGCCAGCAGCTTGAGGGGGGTGGACACCATATATTTT | CASSLRGVDTIYF | TRBJ1-3 | TRBV5-1 | - | -
TGCGCCAGCAGCTTTCAGGGCGGGCAGCCCCAGCATTTT | CASSFQGGQPQHF | TRBJ1-5 | TRBV4-1 | - | -
TGTGCCAGCAGTGATTGGGCAGGAACTGGTAATTCACCCCTCCACTTT | CASSDWAGTGNSPLHF | TRBJ1-6 | TRBV2 | - | -
TGCGCCAGCAGCCAAGGGGACAGGGGGGTAGGTTCCAAAAACATTCAGTACTTC | CASSQGDRGVGSKNIQYF | TRBJ2-4 | TRBV4-1 | TRBD1 | -
TGCGCCAGCAGCTCAGGCATATCGGGGTGGGACACTGAAGCTTTCTTT | CASSSGISGWDTEAFF | TRBJ1-1 | TRBV5-1 | - | -
TGTGCCAGCAGTTTAGGGGGCGGCTTCTACCAAGAGACCCAGTACTTC | CASSLGGGFYQETQYF | TRBJ2-5 | TRBV27 | - | -
TGTGCCAGCAGGCGGACAGGGGGCTACACTGAAGCTTTCTTT | CASRRTGGYTEAFF | TRBJ1-1 | TRBV6-6 | TRBD1 | -
TGCGCCAGCAGCTTGGAGGAAGAGACCCAGTACTTC | CASSLEEETQYF | TRBJ2-5 | TRBV5-1 | - | -